The 11 T cell receptor beta chains in this list originate from one sample, sequenced in a study of early stage breast cancer tumors. This table comes from immunoSEQ multiplex PCR, and its TCRdb copy is limited to in-frame clones, with some not included. The repertoire holds tens of thousands of clones, with around 85% as singletons. Input material: blood. Receptors originate from a person in their 60s with breast cancer.

The chain couples TRBV5-8 to TRBJ2-7; 8 bases line up with TRBD1. Germline V lookup: CDR1 SGHTS, CDR2 YDEGEE. The CDR3 spans 13 residues. V lost 5 bases, J lost 6 bases, and 7 bases stayed unmatched. The CDR3 DNA follows: TGTGCCAGCAGGTCCGGGACAGGTAGCGAGCAGTACTTC. It encodes CASRSGTGSEQYF.

This rearrangement joins TRBV7-9 to TRBJ2-7; D is unresolved. Germline loops: CDR1 SEHNR, CDR2 FQNEAQ (reference sequence). The CDR3 has 16 amino acids. V was trimmed by 5 bases and J by 0 bases, leaving 17 bases between them. The CDR3 spells CASSTNSDGSSYEQYF. In DNA form, the CDR3 reads TGTGCCAGCAGCACAAACTCGGACGGCAGCTCCTACGAGCAGTACTTC.

The count of this clone is one. The J gene is TRBJ2-3, the V gene TRBV29-1; 9 bases are a match to TRBD2. This CDR3 has 16 amino acids. V dropped 4 bases and J dropped 7; count of bases not matched to a gene: 15. The germline V gene encodes CDR1 SQVTM and CDR2 ANQGSEA. The DNA for the CDR3 is TGCAGCGTTGGAGTTCCCGGTAGCGGGGGTAAACATACGCAGTATTTT. As protein: CSVGVPGSGGKHTQYF.

V and J are TRBV5-1 and TRBJ2-7; TRBD1 aligns across 10 bases. The CDR3 has 15 amino acids. V shed 5 bases, J shed 5 bases, and the junction held 10 bases outside the gene matches. Per the germline V gene, CDR1 is SGHRS and CDR2 is YFSETQ. CDR3 DNA: TGCGCCAGCAGAGAGGCCGGGACAGGGGTGGACGAGCAGTACTTC. This translates into CASREAGTGVDEQYF.

The gene calls are TRBV30 and TRBJ1-2; TRBD1 aligns across 7 bases. V shed 7 bases and J 8 bases; nucleotides not matched to a gene: 19. The CDR3 has 15 residues. From germline, CDR1 is GTSNPN and CDR2 SVGIG (reference sequence). The CDR3 DNA reads TGTGCCTCCGGCGACAGGGAAGGTGGGGTAAGAGGCTACACCTTC. Translated, it gives CASGDREGGVRGYTF. Full variable domain (outside the CDR3, taken from reference TRBV30 and TRBJ1-2): SQTIHQWPATLVQPVGSPLSLECTVEGTSNPNLYWYRQAAGRGLQLLFYSVGIGQISSEVPQNLSASRPQDRQFILSSKKLLLSDSGFYLCASGDREGGVRGYTFGSGTRLTVV.

The rearrangement links TRBV29-1 to TRBJ2-5; 7 bases map to TRBD1. Germline loops: CDR1 SQVTM, CDR2 ANQGSEA. The CDR3 loop spans 12 amino acids. The V segment lost 3 bases and the J segment 2 bases; nucleotides outside the gene matches: 0. In DNA form, the CDR3 reads TGCAGCGTTGAGGGACAGCAAGAGACCCAGTACTTC. It translates to CSVEGQQETQYF. The full variable domain, in which reference TRBV29-1 and TRBJ2-5 provide the parts outside the CDR3, is SAVISQKPSRDICQRGTSLTIQCQVDSQVTMMFWYRQQPGQSLTLIATANQGSEATYESGFVIDKFPISRPNLTFSTLTVSNMSPEDSSIYLCSVEGQQETQYFGPGTRLLVL.

The genes are TRBV27 and TRBJ2-7; D call uncertain. V lost 0 bases and J 12 bases, leaving 18 bases between the germline ends. Germline V gene lookup returns CDR1 MNHEY and CDR2 SMNVEV (reference sequence). This CDR3 spans 14 amino acids. The CDR3 is CASSLSYSEQPGYF. Written as DNA, the CDR3 is TGTGCCAGCAGTTTATCTTACTCCGAGCAGCCCGGGTACTTC.

This sequence joins TRBV5-6 and TRBJ1-2; the D gene is possibly TRBD1 (6 bases). Germline V gene data show CDR1 as SGHDT and CDR2 as YYEEEE. CDR3 length: 13 residues. V was cut by 4 bases and J by 7 bases, with 14 bases left in between. The CDR3 coding sequence is TGTGCCAGCAGCCCCACGGGGGCTGTTGGCTACACCTTC. Amino acids: CASSPTGAVGYTF.

V usage is TRBV4-1 and J usage is TRBJ2-3, with D possibly being TRBD1 (5 bases). This CDR3 is 15 amino acids long. CDR1 and CDR2 from the germline V gene are MGHRA and YSYEKL. Trimming pared 2 bases from V and 1 base from J, leaving 10 bases between. CDR3 sequence (DNA): TGCGCCAGCAGCCAATTTCGACAGCGCACAGATACGCAGTATTTT. It yields the protein CASSQFRQRTDTQYF.

The CDR3 sequence is CASSLTGTMNTEAFF. In DNA, the CDR3 is TGTGCCAGCTCTCTTACCGGGACAATGAACACTGAAGCTTTCTTT. The chain joins TRBV18 to TRBJ1-1; a possible D gene is TRBD1 (6 bases). The V gene's germline CDR1 is KGHSH and CDR2 LQKENI. This CDR3 region has 15 residues. The V end was cut by 6 bases, the J end by 0 bases, with 14 bases between. Looking up the rest from reference TRBV18 and TRBJ1-1 gives the full variable domain: NAGVMQNPRHLVRRRGQEARLRCSPMKGHSHVYWYRQLPEEGLKFMVYLQKENIIDESGMPKERFSAEFPKEGPSILRIQQVVRGDSAAYFCASSLTGTMNTEAFFGQGTRLTVV.

The V and J genes are TRBV19 and TRBJ2-4; the match to TRBD1 covers 8 bases. Trimming removed 4 bases from V and 8 bases from J; junction bases left unmatched: 7. The germline CDR1 and CDR2 sequences are LNHDA and SQIVND (reference sequence). This CDR3 region has 14 residues. This chain's CDR3 is CASSNPDREDIQYF. The CDR3 region has the DNA TGTGCCAGTAGTAACCCGGACAGGGAAGACATTCAGTACTTC.